This TCR beta chain emerged from a study of cytomegalovirus exposure and HLA in healthy donors. Study at large: A preliminary data release comprised tens of millions of unique TCRs obtained from HLA-typed donors. The study, taken as a whole, reports: There were some V segments, including TRBV6-2 and TRBV6-3, excluded as indistinguishable.

Germline-derived CDR1 and CDR2 are MNHEY and SMNVEV (reference sequence). This CDR3 is 14 amino acids long. Trimming took off 5 bases at V and 14 bases at J, with 23 bases between the two ends. Vbeta (60) and Jbeta (13) primers were used in the PCR. Clones were read by immunoSEQ multiplex PCR, and TCRdb kept only the in-frame ones, dropping some. This table has roughly 170,000 clones, around 80% appearing once. Despite likely unrecorded immune exposures, the donors were nominally healthy at the time of sampling. For this clone: The target antigen is unknown.

The V and J genes are TRBV27 and TRBJ2-3, with D tentatively TRBD1 (5 bases). The TCR originated in a man younger than 40 in good health and CMV-seropositive. Sequencing was performed on PBMCs. CDR3 amino acids: CASSPDPGSQRLYF. CDR3 DNA: TGTGCCAGCAGTCCCGACCCAGGGTCCCAACGCCTGTATTTT.